Shown below are 5 T cell receptor beta chains from a single sample sequenced in a study of regulatory T cells in long-lasting Graves disease. Described time point: persistent/refractory GD, antithyroid drugs over 5 years with positive TRAb. Making the TCR library involved RNA that had been extracted from PBMCs. HTBI primers from iRepertoire and Arm-PCR of CDR3 regions yielded the TCR beta libraries. TCRdb re-derived calls from the multiplex PCR reads in MiXCR, one entry per CDR3 protein. The repertoire holds 500,000 to 700,000 distinct CDR3 sequences, with approximately 31% as singletons. Here the sequenced sample was peripheral blood mononuclear cells (PBMCs), taken when the disease was refractory, from a patient treated with antithyroid drugs. All receptors come from a female donor with Graves disease.

In this sample, this clonotype turned up a few times. CDR3 loop: CSATEVDEQYF. The CDR3 DNA is TGCAGTGCTACCGAAGTCGACGAGCAGTACTTC. This chain connects TRBV20-1 to TRBJ2-7; D remains ambiguous. The V gene lost 4 bases and the J gene lost 5 bases, with 9 bases spanning the gap. The germline V gene has CDR1 DFQATT and CDR2 SNEGSKA (reference sequence). The CDR3 runs 11 residues.

The genes are TRBV6-2 or TRBV6-3 and TRBJ1-4, with 10 bases identical to TRBD1. Germline V gene lookup returns CDR1 MNHEY and CDR2 SVGEGT. Losses at the gene ends were 10 bases for V and 2 bases for J; bases not matched to a gene: 7. The CDR3 runs to 15 residues. As DNA, the CDR3 is TGTGCCACCCGACAGGGGGCTTCGACTAATGAAAAACTGTTTTTT. This gives the protein CATRQGASTNEKLFF.

This clonotype was picked up a small number of times. The chain links TRBV29-1 to TRBJ2-5, with 7 bases lining up with TRBD1. Unmatched junction bases numbered 1, after V lost 5 bases and J lost 1 base. Germline assignment: CDR1 SQVTM and CDR2 ANQGSEA. The CDR3 has 12 amino acids. For the CDR3, the DNA is TGCAGCGTTTCAGGGGGCCAAGAGACCCAGTACTTC. It is translated as CSVSGGQETQYF.

The chain recombines TRBV27 with TRBJ2-7, with D perhaps TRBD2 (5 bases). CDR1 and CDR2 from the germline V gene are MNHEY and SMNVEV (reference sequence). V lost 2 bases, J lost 0 bases, and 17 bases lay in between. The CDR3 consists of 17 residues. CDR3 DNA sequence: TGTGCCAGCAGTTTAGACCCGAACGGGGTTGACTCCTACGAGCAGTACTTC. This codes for CASSLDPNGVDSYEQYF.

The V gene is TRBV30, the J gene TRBJ1-1, with D possibly being TRBD1 (5 bases). CDR3 length: 18 residues. The V gene's germline CDR1 is GTSNPN and CDR2 SVGIG (reference sequence). Trimming took 1 base from V and 0 from J, leaving 21 bases between them. The CDR3 DNA follows: TGTGCCTGGAGTGGGGGGGGGTTGGTCGAAGAAATGAACACTGAAGCTTTCTTT. It specifies CAWSGGGLVEEMNTEAFF.